This TCR beta chain stems from a study of control samples from healthy donors and cancer patients. Measured with immunoSEQ multiplex PCR; TCRdb has only the in-frame clones, and not every one. The sample yields around 100,000 clones, around 92% seen once. The sample consisted of blood. The origin of this receptor is a woman aged 18 to 35 in good health.

CDR3 in amino acids: CATKGTRHLMNTEAFF. The CDR3 nucleotides are TGTGCCACCAAGGGGACCCGGCATCTCATGAACACTGAAGCTTTCTTT. V is TRBV19 and J is TRBJ1-1, with D perhaps TRBD1 (5 bases). The CDR3 totals 16 residues. The germline CDR1 and CDR2 sequences are LNHDA and SQIVND (reference sequence). V shed 10 bases and J shed 0 bases, with 21 bases lying between them.